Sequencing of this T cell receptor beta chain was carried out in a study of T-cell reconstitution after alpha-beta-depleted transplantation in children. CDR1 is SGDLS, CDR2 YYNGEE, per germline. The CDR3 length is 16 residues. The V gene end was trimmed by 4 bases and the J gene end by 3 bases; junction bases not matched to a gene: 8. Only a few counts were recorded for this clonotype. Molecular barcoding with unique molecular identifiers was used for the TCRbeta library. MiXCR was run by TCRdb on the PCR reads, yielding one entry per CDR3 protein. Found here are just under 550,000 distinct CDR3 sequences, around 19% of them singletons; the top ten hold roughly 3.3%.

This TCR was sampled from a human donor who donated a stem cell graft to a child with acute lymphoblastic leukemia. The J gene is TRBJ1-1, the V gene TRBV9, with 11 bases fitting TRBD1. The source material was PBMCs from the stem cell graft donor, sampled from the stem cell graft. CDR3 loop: CASSSGTGGPDTEAFF. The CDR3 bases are TGTGCCAGCAGCTCCGGGACAGGGGGTCCGGACACTGAAGCTTTCTTT.